These T cell receptor beta chains were read from a single sample in a study of identical twins. TCRdb redid the calling of the 5' RACE reads with MiXCR, one entry per CDR3 protein. Here the sample spans roughly 720,000 distinct CDR3 sequences, 15% to 20% being singletons. These data are also associated with another study on T cells expressing NK-cell markers.

The sample comprised PBMCs. These receptors were taken from a woman aged 18-29 years in good health. Both conserved end residues are part of each CDR3. Fields, in order: clone size, J gene, V gene, D gene, CDR3 DNA, CDR3 protein. The D gene is left open where the match is weak. A row's size may be missing; if present it is once, few, many or a size class.

few,TRBJ2-2,TRBV6-5,NA,TGTGCCAGCAGTTACGTCTCCGGCGGGATGAACACCGGGGAGCTGTTTTTT,CASSYVSGGMNTGELFF
few,TRBJ1-1,TRBV12-3/TRBV12-4,NA,TGTGCCAGCAGTCGACAGTACATGAACACTGAAGCTTTCTTT,CASSRQYMNTEAFF
few,TRBJ1-1,TRBV18,NA,TGTGCCAGCTCACCACCGCGACAGGAAGCTTTCTTT,CASSPPRQEAFF
many,TRBJ1-3,TRBV12-3/TRBV12-4,TRBD1,TGTGCCAGCGGAAAACGGGGACAGGGAAACACCATATATTTT,CASGKRGQGNTIYF
few,TRBJ2-3,TRBV10-3,NA,TGTGCCATCAGTGAGTCGGTGGGAGATACGCAGTATTTT,CAISESVGDTQYF
NA,TRBJ2-1,TRBV18,TRBD2,TGTGCCAGCTCACCCCCGCTAGCGGGGATTTACAATGAGCAGTTCTTC,CASSPPLAGIYNEQFF
few,TRBJ1-4,TRBV7-9,NA,TGTGCCAGCAGTTTGACAGTGGGAGATGAAAAACTGTTTTTT,CASSLTVGDEKLFF
few,TRBJ1-2,TRBV12-3/TRBV12-4,NA,TGTGCCAGCAGTTTATCGGGAGAATATGGCTACACCTTC,CASSLSGEYGYTF
NA,TRBJ1-2,TRBV7-9,TRBD1,TGTGCCAGCAGCGTGGGACAGAACAACTATGGCTACACCTTC,CASSVGQNNYGYTF
many,TRBJ2-3,TRBV5-1,TRBD2,TGCGCCAGCAGCTCGGGACTAGCGCTCGCAGATACGCAGTATTTT,CASSSGLALADTQYF
few,TRBJ2-5,TRBV3-1,NA,TGTGCCAGCAGCGATTTGGAGACCCAGTACTTC,CASSDLETQYF
few,TRBJ2-7,TRBV20-1,NA,TGCAGTGCTAGAGATCCTCGCGGAGTGGCCTACGAGCAGTACTTC,CSARDPRGVAYEQYF
NA,TRBJ2-7,TRBV27,TRBD1,TGTGCCAGCAGTCGACAGGGACGGGTCTACGAGCAGTACTTC,CASSRQGRVYEQYF
few,TRBJ2-1,TRBV5-6,TRBD2,TGTGCCAGCAACTATGGCGTGGCGGGAGGGAGTAGGGGCGAGCAGTTCTTC,CASNYGVAGGSRGEQFF
NA,TRBJ2-1,TRBV5-6,NA,TGTGCCAGCAGCTTGGGGGACAACTCCTACAATGAGCAGTTCTTC,CASSLGDNSYNEQFF
NA,TRBJ2-1,TRBV29-1,TRBD1,TGCAGCGTTGAAGAGCAGGGGGCAAGGTGGGAGCAGTTCTTC,CSVEEQGARWEQFF
NA,TRBJ2-3,TRBV20-1,NA,TGCAGTGCTAACCCGGCCATCTCAAGCACAGATACGCAGTATTTT,CSANPAISSTDTQYF
few,TRBJ2-7,TRBV3-1,TRBD2,TGTGCCAGCAGCCGGTTAGCGGGAATCCACGAGCAGTACTTC,CASSRLAGIHEQYF
NA,TRBJ1-4,TRBV5-4,NA,TGTGCCAGCAGCCCGTCGACCGACACAACTAATGAAAAACTGTTTTTT,CASSPSTDTTNEKLFF